Listed here are 22 T cell receptor beta chains from one sample, sequenced in a study of CD8 T cells in ankylosing spondylitis (dated by TCRdb to the late 2010s). The library was built by means of 5' RACE. The sequencer was an Illumina HiSeq 2500. Using fastp trimming at Q25 and MiXCR clonotype assembly, TCRdb reanalyzed the public sequencing data and kept in-frame beta chains. Each record represents a unique CDR3 protein, reported with the most common genes and DNA among its rows. In all, the sample holds 250,000 or so distinct CDR3 sequences, and roughly 25% of those were seen once. The ten largest clones represent around 0.58% of the sample. Material for sequencing was blood, either unsorted or a sorted T cell fraction (not recorded which). These receptor sequences come from a male donor with ankylosing spondylitis or in good health (not recorded which).

This clonotype was counted only a few times. J is TRBJ2-4 and V is TRBV20-1; D ambiguous. From germline, CDR1 is DFQATT and CDR2 SNEGSKA (reference sequence). The CDR3 is 14 residues long. Trimming stripped 4 bases from V and 3 bases from J, with 13 bases between. CDR3 in DNA: TGCAGTGCTATGTATCTGGGTCTCAAAAACATTCAGTACTTC. Translating it yields CSAMYLGLKNIQYF.

The chain uses TRBV12-3 or TRBV12-4 and TRBJ2-5; D call uncertain. The CDR3 consists of 16 residues. V was trimmed by 5 bases and J by 3 bases, leaving 19 bases between them. CDR3 protein: CASSQQPDGGEETQYF. The CDR3 nucleotides are TGTGCCAGCAGTCAACAACCGGACGGTGGCGAAGAGACCCAGTACTTC.

The rearrangement links TRBV25-1 to TRBJ2-3, with TRBD1 matching 8 bases. V gave up 4 bases and J gave up 0 bases; unmatched junction bases: 6. The germline CDR1 and CDR2 sequences are MGHDK and SYGVNS. There are 16 residues in the CDR3. The CDR3 coding sequence is TGTGCCAGCAGTGGGATCGGACAGGGCAGCACAGATACGCAGTATTTT. This gives the protein CASSGIGQGSTDTQYF.

The V and J genes are TRBV20-1 and TRBJ2-3, with TRBD1 identical over 10 bases. Germline V gene sequence: CDR1 DFQATT, CDR2 SNEGSKA (reference sequence). The CDR3 totals 15 residues. Losses at the gene ends were 3 bases for V and 2 bases for J; bases not matched to a gene: 5. As DNA, the CDR3 is TGCAGTGCTAGTGGGACAGGGGACCCCACAGATACGCAGTATTTT. Amino acids: CSASGTGDPTDTQYF.

The chain couples TRBV20-1 to TRBJ1-2; the D gene is possibly TRBD1 (6 bases). CDR1 and CDR2 (germline): DFQATT, SNEGSKA (reference sequence). The V and J ends lost 1 base and 4 bases respectively, with 13 bases between them. The CDR3 length is 14 residues. CDR3 bases: TGCAGTGCTAGAGCAGGGGCGAAGAGCTATGGCTACACCTTC. Its protein product is CSARAGAKSYGYTF.

This clonotype was counted ten times or more. The rearrangement joins TRBV7-8 to TRBJ2-1; 7 nucleotides match TRBD1. V was clipped by 7 bases and J by 10 bases; unmatched bases: 10. This CDR3 is 13 amino acids long. Germline assignment: CDR1 SGHVS and CDR2 FQNEAQ. Written as DNA, the CDR3 is TGTGCCAGCACCGAACAGGGGCCCGGGGAGCAGTTCTTC. This encodes CASTEQGPGEQFF.

This clonotype was observed a few times. V is TRBV20-1 and J is TRBJ2-7; D tentatively reads TRBD1 or TRBD2 (5 bases each). The V and J ends lost 1 base and 6 bases respectively, with 13 bases between them. The CDR3 is 13 residues long. Germline V gene sequence: CDR1 DFQATT, CDR2 SNEGSKA (reference sequence). The CDR3 nucleotides read TGCAGTGCTAGAGGGGGGTCGGGCGGCGAGCAGTACTTC. Its protein is CSARGGSGGEQYF.

This clonotype was seen ten or more times. The chain is built from TRBV28 and TRBJ1-1; D is ambiguous. The germline V gene encodes CDR1 MDHEN and CDR2 SYDVKM. Trimming pared 3 bases from V and 13 bases from J, leaving 15 bases between. This CDR3 is built from 12 residues. The CDR3 loop is CASSLVRGTDFF. The CDR3 DNA follows: TGTGCCAGCAGTTTGGTGCGGGGTACAGATTTCTTT.

At least ten counts were recorded for this clonotype. This chain uses TRBV20-1 with TRBJ2-1; 10 bases line up with TRBD2. From germline, CDR1 is DFQATT and CDR2 SNEGSKA (reference sequence). Trimming cost V 2 bases and J 9 bases; bases outside gene matches: 7. This CDR3 is 14 amino acids long. CDR3 DNA sequence: TGCAGTGCTAGATACAGCGGGGGGGCGAGTGAGCAGTTCTTC. Translating gives CSARYSGGASEQFF.

This clonotype was seen many times. This chain joins TRBV6-4 and TRBJ1-1, with D uncertain. From germline, CDR1 is MRHNA and CDR2 SNTAGT. The CDR3 has 13 amino acids. The V end lost 6 bases, the J end lost 0 bases, and 8 bases lay between the germline ends. The DNA for the CDR3 is TGTGCCAGCAGCAAAGAGATGAACACTGAAGCTTTCTTT. Translation: CASSKEMNTEAFF.

CDR3 residues: CSGGEGTSSYEQYF. CDR3 nucleotide sequence: TGCAGCGGGGGAGAGGGTACCAGCTCCTACGAGCAGTACTTC. The genes are TRBV29-1 and TRBJ2-7; the D gene is possibly TRBD2 (5 bases). Germline CDR1 and CDR2: SQVTM and ANQGSEA. Trimming removed 7 bases at V and 0 bases at J, with 16 bases between. The length of the CDR3 is 14 residues.

Ten or more counts support this clonotype. This rearrangement joins TRBV29-1 to TRBJ2-6; D is unclear. CDR1 is SQVTM and CDR2 is ANQGSEA in the germline V gene. This CDR3 is 11 amino acids long. Trimming stripped 3 bases from V and 8 bases from J, with 5 bases between. The CDR3 spells CSVEVSNVLTF. CDR3 coding DNA: TGCAGCGTTGAGGTGTCCAACGTCCTGACTTTC.

This clonotype was recorded many times. The chain combines TRBV20-1 with TRBJ1-1; D uncertain. Germline V CDR1 and CDR2: DFQATT, SNEGSKA (reference sequence). This CDR3 is built from 15 residues. The V and J ends lost 0 bases and 0 bases respectively, with 11 bases between them. The CDR3 region is CSAREIGHVNTEAFF. As DNA, the CDR3 is TGCAGTGCTAGAGAAATTGGGCACGTGAACACTGAAGCTTTCTTT.

This clonotype was seen many times. The rearrangement joins TRBV20-1 to TRBJ2-1, with 9 bases matching TRBD2. The CDR3 contains 16 residues. Germline CDR1 and CDR2: DFQATT and SNEGSKA (reference sequence). With V trimmed by 1 base and J by 5 bases, 9 bases remained unmatched. The CDR3 region is CSARVLLAGGHNEQFF. CDR3 DNA: TGCAGTGCTAGAGTCTTGCTGGCGGGGGGGCACAATGAGCAGTTCTTC.

The chain combines TRBV12-3 or TRBV12-4 with TRBJ2-7; TRBD1 might be the D (6 bases). Between the trimmed V and J ends, which lost 2 bases and 4 bases, there was a span of 12 bases. CDR3 length equals 14 residues. CDR3 coding DNA: TGTGCCAGCAGTTTAAGGGACAAGACGTACGAGCAGTACTTC. As protein: CASSLRDKTYEQYF.

This clonotype came up many times. The chain joins TRBV29-1 to TRBJ1-1; no definite D call. The CDR3 loop spans 9 amino acids. Germline V gives CDR1 SQVTM, CDR2 ANQGSEA. Trimming left V 3 bases short and J 11 bases short, with 7 bases between. CDR3 coding DNA: TGCAGCGTTGACGAAGGGGCTTTCTTT. This encodes CSVDEGAFF.

The chain has TRBV5-1 and TRBJ2-5; 7 bases agree with TRBD2. The CDR3 runs 15 residues. Germline CDR1 SGHRS, CDR2 YFSETQ. Trimming at V came to 4 bases and at J to 2 bases, leaving 8 bases not matched to a gene. The CDR3 reads CASSVGGLPQETQYF. The CDR3 DNA is TGCGCCAGCAGCGTTGGGGGACTACCACAAGAGACCCAGTACTTC.

Many counts were recorded for this clonotype. CDR3 DNA: TGCAGTCACGAGACGGGGACAGGCCAAGAGACCCAGTACTTC. Amino acid sequence: CSHETGTGQETQYF. The gene calls are TRBV20-1 and TRBJ2-5; 8 bases fit TRBD1. The CDR3 has 14 residues. J gave up 1 base and V 8 bases, and 9 bases lay outside the gene matches. CDR1 and CDR2 (germline): DFQATT, SNEGSKA (reference sequence).

The V call is TRBV12-3 or TRBV12-4, the J call TRBJ2-1; either TRBD1 or TRBD2 may fit D (5 bases each). Trimming removed 8 bases at V and 8 bases at J, with 16 bases between. CDR3 length: 13 amino acids. CDR3 nucleotides: TGTGCCAGCGGGGGACCTCAGGGCGATGAGCAGTTCTTC. It encodes CASGGPQGDEQFF.

This clonotype was counted many times. This sequence joins TRBV5-6 and TRBJ2-1, with 12 bases fitting TRBD1. Germline assignment: CDR1 SGHDT and CDR2 YYEEEE. V lost 4 bases and J lost 5; bases outside the gene matches: 10. The CDR3 runs to 17 residues. Here the CDR3 reads CASSRRRDRGQDNEQFF. The CDR3 DNA is TGTGCCAGCAGCCGACGAAGGGACAGGGGGCAAGACAATGAGCAGTTCTTC.

This clonotype was observed at least ten times. V usage is TRBV20-1 and J usage is TRBJ1-2, with a weak D call TRBD1 (6 bases). V dropped 5 bases and J dropped 1 base, with 8 bases sitting between them. This CDR3 spans 12 amino acids. Germline CDR1 is DFQATT and CDR2 is SNEGSKA (reference sequence). CDR3 amino acids: CSARGHNYGYTF. CDR3 nucleotide sequence: TGCAGTGCTCGGGGGCATAACTATGGCTACACCTTC.

This clonotype has ten or more counts. The chain links TRBV20-1 to TRBJ1-5; D may be TRBD1 (6 bases). V lost 5 bases, J lost 1 base, and 15 bases lay in between. The germline gives CDR1 DFQATT, CDR2 SNEGSKA (reference sequence). This CDR3 is 15 amino acids long. The CDR3: CSAHLAGVSNQPQHF. The CDR3 DNA sequence: TGCAGTGCTCACCTCGCAGGGGTCAGCAATCAGCCCCAGCATTTT.